This entry is about one T cell receptor (beta chain). Its antigen is not known. Investigators merged groups given second doses at roughly 4 or roughly 12 weeks. Profiling relied on immunoSEQ multiplex PCR, and the TCRdb table lists in-frame clones only, not all of them. The sample shows 150,000 to 200,000 clones, roughly 94% of them seen only once. These data originate in a study of T cell responses to AZD1222 COVID-19 vaccine. Study-wide findings and caveats: AZD1222 recipients seropositive at baseline numbered only 5 to 7. The donor cohort was predominantly white British with a female majority, and clonal diversity may have been underestimated.

Germline CDR1 is LNHDA and CDR2 is SQIVND (reference sequence). Trimming pared 6 bases from V and 1 base from J, leaving 8 bases between. This CDR3 contains 13 residues. This clonotype was obtained from an adult who received the AZD1222 COVID-19 vaccine. The chain combines TRBV19 with TRBJ2-3; D not resolved. The sample in question was peripheral blood, obtained 28 days after the second AZD1222 dose. This CDR3 reads CASREFGTDTQYF. CDR3 nucleotides: TGTGCCAGTAGGGAGTTCGGCACAGATACGCAGTATTTT.